This section outlines one TCR beta chain sequence together with its context. With V trimmed by 5 bases and J by 4 bases, 12 bases remained unmatched. This CDR3 has 16 residues. Looked up from germline, CDR1 is SEHNR and CDR2 is FQNEAQ (reference sequence). CD8+CD4-CCR7+CD45RA+ sorting gave the naive CD8 T cells. The source of the sample is a study of molecular identifiers for immune sequencing clone quantification. TCRdb analysed the PCR reads with MiXCR anew, one entry per CDR3 protein. The sample holds about 630,000 distinct CDR3 sequences, about 25% seen once. The sample taken for sequencing was naive CD8+ T cells from blood, with Jurkat cell RNA spiked in. Subset noted: FACS-sorted CD8+CD4-CCR7+CD45RA+ naive T cells. This TCR came from a human donor in good health. Some libraries in this study had Jurkat cell RNA spiked in. The rearrangement links TRBV7-9 to TRBJ2-7; 9 bases align to TRBD1. The CDR3 bases are TGTGCCAGCAGCCGTCCCACGGACAGGGGTTATTACGAGCAGTACTTC. This encodes CASSRPTDRGYYEQYF.